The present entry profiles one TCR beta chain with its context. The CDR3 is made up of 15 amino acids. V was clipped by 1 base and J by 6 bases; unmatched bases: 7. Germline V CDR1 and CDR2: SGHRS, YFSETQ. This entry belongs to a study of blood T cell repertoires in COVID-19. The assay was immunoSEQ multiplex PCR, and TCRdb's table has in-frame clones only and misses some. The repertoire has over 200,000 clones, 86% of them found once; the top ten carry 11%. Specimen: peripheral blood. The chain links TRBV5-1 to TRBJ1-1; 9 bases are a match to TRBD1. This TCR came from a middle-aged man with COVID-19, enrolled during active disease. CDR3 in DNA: TGCGCCAGCAGCTTGTCTGGGACAGGGTACGCTGAAGCTTTCTTT. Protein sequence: CASSLSGTGYAEAFF.